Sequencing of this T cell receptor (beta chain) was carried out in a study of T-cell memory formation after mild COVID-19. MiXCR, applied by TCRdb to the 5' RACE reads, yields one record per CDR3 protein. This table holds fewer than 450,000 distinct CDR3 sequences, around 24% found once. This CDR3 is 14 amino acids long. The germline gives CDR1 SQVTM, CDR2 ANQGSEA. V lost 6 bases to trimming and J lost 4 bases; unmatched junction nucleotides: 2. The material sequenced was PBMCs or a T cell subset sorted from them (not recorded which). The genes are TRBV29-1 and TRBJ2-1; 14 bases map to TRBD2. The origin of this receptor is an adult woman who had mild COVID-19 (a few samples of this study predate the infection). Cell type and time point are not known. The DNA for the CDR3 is TGCAGCGTGGGGACTAGCGGGAGTTACAATGAGCAGTTCTTC. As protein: CSVGTSGSYNEQFF.